Listed here are 11 T cell receptor beta chains from one sample, sequenced in a study of Ad26.COV2.S vaccination and SARS-CoV-2 variants. The data were produced by immunoSEQ multiplex PCR, yet TCRdb's version contains in-frame clones alone and is incomplete. This table holds about 410,000 clones, about 92% found once. Treatment: 15 to 20 received Ad26.COV2.S at low or high dose, single or two shots; several received placebo; per-sample allocation not given. It was on day 63 after the first vaccine or placebo injection that samples were taken. The specimen comprised peripheral blood, sampled in a trial of Ad26.COV2.S vaccine versus placebo. The receptors shown here come from a person between 18 and 65 years old who received the Ad26.COV2.S COVID-19 vaccine or a placebo.

The genes are TRBV3-1 (or the pseudogene TRBV3-2) and TRBJ1-1; D is unresolved. The CDR3 has 16 residues. The germline V gene has CDR1 LGHDT and CDR2 YNNKEL (reference sequence). Trimming cost V 0 bases and J 0 bases, with 11 bases left between them. The CDR3 sequence is CASSQDLTGMNTEAFF. The CDR3 DNA sequence: TGTGCCAGCAGCCAAGATCTGACGGGAATGAACACTGAAGCTTTCTTT.

The chain carries TRBV6-2 or TRBV6-3 and TRBJ2-1; D might be TRBD1 or TRBD2, each matching 5 bases. Germline values: CDR1 MNHEY, CDR2 SVGEGT. The ends were cut back, 4 bases at V and 12 bases at J, with 10 bases in the middle. The CDR3 loop spans 11 amino acids. The CDR3 coding sequence is TGTGCCAGCAGTTTAGCAGGGAGGCAGTTCTTC. Translated, it gives CASSLAGRQFF.

The V call is TRBV10-3, the J call TRBJ1-5; D unclear. V shed 1 base and J shed 0 bases, with 4 bases lying between them. CDR1 and CDR2 (germline): ENHRY, SYGVKD. CDR3 size: 14 residues. CDR3 protein: CAISEWDSNQPQHF. The DNA of the CDR3 is TGTGCCATCAGTGAGTGGGATAGCAATCAGCCCCAGCATTTT.

This chain uses TRBV2 with TRBJ1-6; D not resolved. Per the germline V gene, CDR1 is SNHLY and CDR2 is FYNNEI. This CDR3 region has 13 residues. Trimming took off 2 bases at V and 13 bases at J, with 12 bases between the two ends. This chain's CDR3 is CASSEFSGFPLHF. In nucleotides, the CDR3 is TGTGCCAGCAGTGAATTTTCGGGTTTTCCCCTCCACTTT.

This chain connects TRBV28 to TRBJ1-1, with 8 bases identical to TRBD1. The CDR3 length is 12 residues. Germline CDR1 is MDHEN and CDR2 is SYDVKM. Trimming removed 2 bases from V and 9 bases from J; junction bases left unmatched: 2. CDR3 region: CASSLGQGKAFF. The CDR3 DNA is TGTGCCAGCAGTTTAGGACAGGGTAAAGCTTTCTTT.

The CDR3 region has the DNA TGTGCCAGCTCACCGCGCCTTTCCTACAATGAGCAGTTCTTC. Its translation: CASSPRLSYNEQFF. V usage is TRBV18 and J usage is TRBJ2-1; D call uncertain. The CDR3 is 14 residues long. V lost 3 bases to trimming and J lost 1 base, with 7 bases between them. The germline V gene encodes CDR1 KGHSH and CDR2 LQKENI.

The V gene is TRBV6-2 or TRBV6-3, the J gene TRBJ2-4; D is unresolved. CDR1 and CDR2 from the germline V gene are MNHEY and SVGEGT. The length of the CDR3 is 15 residues. The V end lost 4 bases, the J end lost 0 bases, and 10 bases lay between the germline ends. The CDR3 DNA sequence: TGTGCCAGCAGTTTAGTGGGGATAGCCAAAAACATTCAGTACTTC. Protein product: CASSLVGIAKNIQYF.

The chain couples TRBV5-1 to TRBJ1-1; D gene unclear. Trimming shortened V by 0 bases and J by 5 bases, and 8 bases separated the two germline ends. CDR3 length: 13 residues. CDR1 SGHRS and CDR2 YFSETQ come from the germline V gene. The CDR3 DNA follows: TGCGCCAGCAGCTTGGCCTTCGGGACTGAAGCTTTCTTT. This encodes CASSLAFGTEAFF.

This chain uses TRBV7-8 with TRBJ2-1; D unresolved. Germline CDR1 reads SGHVS; CDR2 reads FQNEAQ. The CDR3 spans 17 residues. V was cut by 5 bases and J by 2 bases, with 19 bases left in between. CDR3: CASSTQVSGPPYNEQFF. In DNA form, the CDR3 reads TGTGCCAGCAGCACCCAAGTCTCGGGCCCCCCCTACAATGAGCAGTTCTTC.

The chain has TRBV10-2 and TRBJ2-3; D gene unclear. Germline loops: CDR1 WSHSY, CDR2 SAAADI. Trimming took 4 bases from V and 6 from J, leaving 17 bases between them. The CDR3 is 15 residues long. The CDR3 loop reads CASSVASVGTDTQYF. The CDR3 coding sequence is TGCGCCAGCAGTGTAGCTAGTGTCGGTACGGATACGCAGTATTTT.

This clone appeared a single time. The gene calls are TRBV29-1 and TRBJ2-7, with TRBD2 matching 7 bases. V was clipped by 7 bases and J by 6 bases; unmatched bases: 6. CDR1 and CDR2 from the germline V gene are SQVTM and ANQGSEA. This CDR3 spans 11 amino acids. CDR3 residues: CSGKGGLEQYF. As DNA, the CDR3 is TGCAGCGGGAAGGGAGGGCTCGAGCAGTACTTC.